This is a list of T cell receptor beta chains from one sample in a study of neurological immune-mediated disorders. TCRdb called the 5' RACE reads again in MiXCR, with one record for every CDR3 protein. The profile shows more than 25,000 distinct CDR3 sequences, about a sixth of them singletons. Sequencing used CD4+ T cells from blood. Receptors were obtained from a female donor with HTLV-1-associated myelopathy (HAM/TSP). The CDR3 runs from the conserved cysteine through the conserved F or W.

TRBV20-1,TRBJ2-7,CSARDARDPTYEQYF
TRBV5-1,TRBJ2-2,CASGLTRTGVVYSGELFF
TRBV6-1,TRBJ1-4,CASSDPGEVREKLFF
TRBV6-5,TRBJ1-1,CASSYSLANTEAFF
TRBV6-6,TRBJ2-1,CASRNSGGDYNEQFF
TRBV6-5,TRBJ1-2,CASSSTGTSGSGYTF
TRBV7-9,TRBJ2-5,CASSPRQGHGETQYF
TRBV20-1,TRBJ2-3,CSAPSGGDGTDTQYF
TRBV15,TRBJ2-2,CATSRAGIAANTGELFF
TRBV5-1,TRBJ2-3,CASSATGMLADTQYF
TRBV20-1,TRBJ2-1,CSAVSLEGPIYNEQFF
TRBV5-1,TRBJ2-6,CASSPRTGAGANVLTF
TRBV7-3,TRBJ2-3,CASSYPPPRDYGFRDTDTQYF
TRBV6-5,TRBJ2-7,CASSYTDEQYF
TRBV11-2,TRBJ2-1,CASSLGGGARDEQFF
TRBV5-6,TRBJ1-2,CASSFPGYGYTF
TRBV29-1,TRBJ2-2,CSVSTGTGELFF
TRBV11-3,TRBJ2-2,CASSLGGRGVTGEMFF
TRBV5-1,TRBJ1-1,CASSFVGLNTEAFF
TRBV7-2,TRBJ2-3,CASSPRQVGTDTQYF
TRBV20-1,TRBJ2-7,CSAQTSGGIHEQYF
TRBV14,TRBJ2-7,CASSQGRVGEQYF
TRBV5-6,TRBJ2-3,CASSLGHTDTQYF